The TCR beta chain described here comes from a study of blood T cell repertoires in COVID-19. Background on the study: Sites in the United States, Italy and Spain provided acute and convalescent COVID-19 samples. The analysed material was cDNA or gDNA that came from T cells, B-cell-depleted T cells, or PBMCs.

Germline loops: CDR1 SNHLY, CDR2 FYNNEI. This CDR3 spans 15 amino acids. V lost 0 bases to trimming and J lost 0 bases, with 8 bases between them. Per the authors' pipeline: Amplified reference gene primers provided the basis for estimating nucleated cell counts. Using immunoSEQ multiplex PCR, the repertoire was profiled, and TCRdb retains in-frame clones only, with some absent. That table supplies the V and J calls and clone size; D and trimming were determined from the DNA. This repertoire shows under 45,000 clones, roughly 80% found once; its top ten account for around 24%. The rearrangement joins TRBV2 to TRBJ1-1; D may be TRBD1 (5 bases). The sample was peripheral blood. The receptor was isolated from a human donor with acute or convalescent COVID-19. The donor label of this sample is uncertain. CDR3 sequence reads: CASSEATDMNTEAFF. In nucleotides, the CDR3 is TGTGCCAGCAGTGAAGCGACAGACATGAACACTGAAGCTTTCTTT. Filled out from reference TRBV2 and TRBJ1-1, the complete variable domain reads EPEVTQTPSHQVTQMGQEVILRCVPISNHLYFYWYRQILGQKVEFLVSFYNNEISEKSEIFDDQFSVERPDGSNFTLKIRSTKLEDSAMYFCASSEATDMNTEAFFGQGTRLTVV.